This T cell receptor beta chain was sequenced in a study of quantifying T cell responses using KT2 cells. In the study overall: cDNA was made from DNase-treated RNA using alpha and beta constant primers.

The table lists this clonotype with a few counts. Germline V lookup: CDR1 MNHEY, CDR2 SVGEGT. V was pared by 6 bases and J by 4 bases, with 5 bases of the junction left unmatched. The CDR3 is 15 amino acids. An oligo carrying a UMI was ligated to the cDNA 3' end. The first PCR ran 4 to 5 cycles with an equimolar RC1.1 and RC1.2 beta primer mix. TCRdb reanalysed the UMI-ligation and nested PCR reads using MiXCR and keeps one entry per CDR3 protein. The sample comprises 42,000 or so distinct CDR3 sequences, 15% to 20% of which are singletons, and less than 50% rests with the top ten. The receptor comes from a human donor. What was sequenced was PBMCs spiked with cells of the T cell clone KT2. The V gene is TRBV6-2 or TRBV6-3, the J gene TRBJ2-6; 8 positions match TRBD1. The CDR3, as DNA: TGTGCCAGCAGATCAGGGGGCATGGGGGCCAACGTCCTGACTTTC. It is translated as CASRSGGMGANVLTF.